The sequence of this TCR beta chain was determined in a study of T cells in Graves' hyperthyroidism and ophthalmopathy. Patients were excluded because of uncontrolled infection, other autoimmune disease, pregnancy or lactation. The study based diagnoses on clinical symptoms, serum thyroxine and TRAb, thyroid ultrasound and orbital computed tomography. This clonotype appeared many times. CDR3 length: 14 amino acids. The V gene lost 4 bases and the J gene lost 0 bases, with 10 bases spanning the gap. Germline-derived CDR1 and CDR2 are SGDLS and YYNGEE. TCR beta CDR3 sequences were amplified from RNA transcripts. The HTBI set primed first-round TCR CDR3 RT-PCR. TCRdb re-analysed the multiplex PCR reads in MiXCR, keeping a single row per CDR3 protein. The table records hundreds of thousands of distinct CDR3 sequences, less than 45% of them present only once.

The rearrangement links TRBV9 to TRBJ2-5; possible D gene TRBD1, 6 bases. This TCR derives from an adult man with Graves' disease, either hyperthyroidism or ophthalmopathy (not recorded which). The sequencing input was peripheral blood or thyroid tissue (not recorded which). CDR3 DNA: TGTGCCAGCAGCCTTAGGACAGACCAAGAGACCCAGTACTTC. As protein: CASSLRTDQETQYF.